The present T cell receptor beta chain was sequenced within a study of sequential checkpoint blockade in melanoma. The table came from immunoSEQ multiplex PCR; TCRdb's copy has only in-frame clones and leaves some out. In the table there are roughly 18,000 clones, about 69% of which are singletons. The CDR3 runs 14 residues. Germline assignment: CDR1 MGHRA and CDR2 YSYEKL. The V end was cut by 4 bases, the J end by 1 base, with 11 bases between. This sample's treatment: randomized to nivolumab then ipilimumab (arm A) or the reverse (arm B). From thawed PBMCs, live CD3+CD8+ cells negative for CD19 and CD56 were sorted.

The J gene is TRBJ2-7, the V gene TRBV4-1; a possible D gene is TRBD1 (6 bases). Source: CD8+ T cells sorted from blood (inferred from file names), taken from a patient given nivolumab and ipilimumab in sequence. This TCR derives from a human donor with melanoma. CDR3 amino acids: CASSPAGVSYEQYF. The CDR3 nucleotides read TGCGCCAGCAGCCCCGCAGGGGTTTCCTACGAGCAGTACTTC.